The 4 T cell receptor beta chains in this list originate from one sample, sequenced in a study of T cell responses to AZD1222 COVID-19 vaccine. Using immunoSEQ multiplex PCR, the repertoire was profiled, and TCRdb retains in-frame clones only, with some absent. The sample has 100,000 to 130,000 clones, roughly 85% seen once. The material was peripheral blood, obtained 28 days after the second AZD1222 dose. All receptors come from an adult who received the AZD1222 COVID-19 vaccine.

The CDR3 region has the DNA TGTGCCACCGTAGTAGCGGGGGACACAGATACGCAGTATTTT. Translating gives CATVVAGDTDTQYF. V gene TRBV13 combines with J gene TRBJ2-3; the match to TRBD2 covers 9 bases. CDR3 size: 14 residues. Germline loops: CDR1 PRHDT, CDR2 FYEKMQ (reference sequence). V was clipped by 10 bases and J by 2 bases; unmatched bases: 7.

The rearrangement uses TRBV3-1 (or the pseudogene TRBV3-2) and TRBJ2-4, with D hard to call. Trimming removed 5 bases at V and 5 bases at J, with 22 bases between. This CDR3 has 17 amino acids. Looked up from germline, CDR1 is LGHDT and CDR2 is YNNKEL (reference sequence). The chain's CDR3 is CASSKAAPICKENIQYF. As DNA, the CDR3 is TGTGCCAGCAGCAAGGCAGCTCCCATTTGCAAAGAAAACATTCAGTACTTC.

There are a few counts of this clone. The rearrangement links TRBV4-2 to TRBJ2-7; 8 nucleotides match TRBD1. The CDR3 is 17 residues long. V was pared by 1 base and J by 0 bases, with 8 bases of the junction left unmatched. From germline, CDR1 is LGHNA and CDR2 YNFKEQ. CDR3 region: CASSQGGGRGLSYEQYF. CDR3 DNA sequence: TGTGCCAGCAGCCAAGGAGGCGGCAGGGGGCTCTCCTACGAGCAGTACTTC.

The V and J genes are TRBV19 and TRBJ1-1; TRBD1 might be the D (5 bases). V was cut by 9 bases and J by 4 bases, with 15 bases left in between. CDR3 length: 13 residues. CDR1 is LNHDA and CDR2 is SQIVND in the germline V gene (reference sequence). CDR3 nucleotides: TGTGCCAGCACCCTTCCTAGGGGCACTGAAGCTTTCTTT. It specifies CASTLPRGTEAFF.